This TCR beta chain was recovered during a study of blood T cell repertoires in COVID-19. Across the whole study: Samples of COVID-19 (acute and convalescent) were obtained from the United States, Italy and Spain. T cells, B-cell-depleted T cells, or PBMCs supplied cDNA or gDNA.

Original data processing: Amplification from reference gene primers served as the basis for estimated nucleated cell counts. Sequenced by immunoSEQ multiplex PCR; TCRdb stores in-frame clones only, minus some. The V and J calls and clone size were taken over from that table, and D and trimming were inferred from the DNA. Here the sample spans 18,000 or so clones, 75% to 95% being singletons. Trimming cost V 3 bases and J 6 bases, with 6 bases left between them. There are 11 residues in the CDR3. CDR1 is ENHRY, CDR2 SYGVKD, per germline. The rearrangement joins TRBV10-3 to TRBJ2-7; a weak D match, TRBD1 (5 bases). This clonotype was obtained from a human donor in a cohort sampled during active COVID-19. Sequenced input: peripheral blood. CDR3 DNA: TGTGCCATCAGTGAAGGGGCCGAGCAGTACTTC. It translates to CAISEGAEQYF.